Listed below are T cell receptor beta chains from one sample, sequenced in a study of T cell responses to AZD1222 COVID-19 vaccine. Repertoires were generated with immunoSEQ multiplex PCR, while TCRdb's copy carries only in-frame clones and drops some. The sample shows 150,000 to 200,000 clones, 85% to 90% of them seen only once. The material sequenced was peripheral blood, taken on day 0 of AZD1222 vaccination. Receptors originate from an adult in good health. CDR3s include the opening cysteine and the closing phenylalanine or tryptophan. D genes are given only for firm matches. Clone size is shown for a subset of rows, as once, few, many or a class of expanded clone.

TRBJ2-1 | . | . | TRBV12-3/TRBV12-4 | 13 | TGTGCCAGCAGGGCCCTTGCCGGGGCTGAGCAGTTCTTC | CASRALAGAEQFF
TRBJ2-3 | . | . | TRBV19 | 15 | TGTGCCAGTAGGGGGAATCCTACAAGCACAGATACGCAGTATTTT | CASRGNPTSTDTQYF
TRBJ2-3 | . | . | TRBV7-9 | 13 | TGTGCCAGCGGAGTCCGGGCCACAGATACGCAGTATTTT | CASGVRATDTQYF
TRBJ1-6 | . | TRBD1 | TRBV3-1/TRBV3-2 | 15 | TGTGCCAGCAGCCAAAGAACAGGGGGTTATTCACCCCTCCACTTT | CASSQRTGGYSPLHF
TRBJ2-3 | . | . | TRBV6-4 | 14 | TGTGCCAGCAGTGAGTCCCTCAGCACAGATACGCAGTATTTT | CASSESLSTDTQYF
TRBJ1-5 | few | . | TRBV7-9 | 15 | TGTGCCAGCAGCTTGGGGGGCAGTGGCAATCAGCCCCAGCATTTT | CASSLGGSGNQPQHF
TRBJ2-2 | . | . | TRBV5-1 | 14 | TGCGCCAGCAGCTTGACAGGGAATACCGGGGAGCTGTTTTTT | CASSLTGNTGELFF
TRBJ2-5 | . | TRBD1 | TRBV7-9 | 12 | TGTGCCAGCAGCTTAGCAGACAGGGAACAGTACTTC | CASSLADREQYF
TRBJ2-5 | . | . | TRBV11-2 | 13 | TGTGCCAGCAGCAGGGTCGGGAAAGAGACCCAGTACTTC | CASSRVGKETQYF
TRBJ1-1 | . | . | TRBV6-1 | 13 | TGTGCCAGCAGTGAATCCTGGCGGACTGAAGCTTTCTTT | CASSESWRTEAFF
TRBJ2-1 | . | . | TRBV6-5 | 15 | TGTGCCAGCAGGCCGGGACACAACTCCTACAATGAGCAGTTCTTC | CASRPGHNSYNEQFF
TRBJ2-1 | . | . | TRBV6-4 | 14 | TGTGCCAGCAGTCCCGGTGCAGGGTTCGATGAGCAGTTCTTC | CASSPGAGFDEQFF
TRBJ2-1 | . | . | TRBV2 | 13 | TGTGCCAGCAACCGAGGGGCCTACAATGAGCAGTTCTTC | CASNRGAYNEQFF
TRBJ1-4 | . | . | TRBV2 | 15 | TGTGCCAGCAGTGAAGCGCTCGGAGGTGGTGAAAAACTGTTTTTT | CASSEALGGGEKLFF
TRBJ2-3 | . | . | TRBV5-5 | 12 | TGTGCCAGCAGCCCGGCCCTAGATACGCAGTATTTT | CASSPALDTQYF
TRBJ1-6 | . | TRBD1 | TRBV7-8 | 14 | TGTGCCAGCAGCTCCCGACAGGGCTACTCACCCCTCCACTTT | CASSSRQGYSPLHF
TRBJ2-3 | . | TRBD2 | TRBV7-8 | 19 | TGTGCCAGCAGCTTAGGCGCTTTTGGGACTAGCAGTGTGAGAGATACGCAGTATTTT | CASSLGAFGTSSVRDTQYF
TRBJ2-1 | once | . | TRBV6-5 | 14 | TGTGCCAGCAGTACCGCCCCTGTGTCTGGTGAGCAGTTCTTC | CASSTAPVSGEQFF
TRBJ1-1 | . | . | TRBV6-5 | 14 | TGTGCCAGCAGAGAGGGGGTCGTGAACACTGAAGCTTTCTTT | CASREGVVNTEAFF
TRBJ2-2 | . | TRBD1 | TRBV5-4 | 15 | TGTGCCAGCAGCTTGTGGGGGACAGACACCGGGGAGCTGTTTTTT | CASSLWGTDTGELFF